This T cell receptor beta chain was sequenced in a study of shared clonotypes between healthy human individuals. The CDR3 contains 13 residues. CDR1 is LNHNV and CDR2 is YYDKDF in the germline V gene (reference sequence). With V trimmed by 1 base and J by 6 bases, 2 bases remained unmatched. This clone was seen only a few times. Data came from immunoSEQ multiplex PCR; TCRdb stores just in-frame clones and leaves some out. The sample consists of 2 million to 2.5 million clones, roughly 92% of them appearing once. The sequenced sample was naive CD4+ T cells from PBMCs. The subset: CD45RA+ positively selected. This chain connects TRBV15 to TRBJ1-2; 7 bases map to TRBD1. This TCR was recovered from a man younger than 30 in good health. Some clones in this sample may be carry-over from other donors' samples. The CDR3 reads CATSRATGDGYTF. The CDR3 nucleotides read TGTGCCACCAGCAGAGCAACAGGGGATGGCTACACCTTC.